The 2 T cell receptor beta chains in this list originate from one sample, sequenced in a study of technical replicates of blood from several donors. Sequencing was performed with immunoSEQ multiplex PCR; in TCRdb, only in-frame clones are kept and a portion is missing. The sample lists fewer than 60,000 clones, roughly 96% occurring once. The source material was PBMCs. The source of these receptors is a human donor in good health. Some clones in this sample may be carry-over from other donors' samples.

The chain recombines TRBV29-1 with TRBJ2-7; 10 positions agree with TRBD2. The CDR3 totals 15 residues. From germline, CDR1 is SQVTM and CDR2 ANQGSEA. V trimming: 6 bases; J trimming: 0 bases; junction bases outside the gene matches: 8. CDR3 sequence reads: CSVAGGLASSYEQYF. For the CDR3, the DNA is TGCAGCGTCGCTGGGGGACTAGCGAGCTCCTACGAGCAGTACTTC.

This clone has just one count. The CDR3 sequence: CASSYLRGAQIGELFF. DNA for the CDR3: TGTGCCAGCAGTTACTTACGGGGGGCCCAAATCGGGGAGCTGTTTTTT. This chain joins TRBV6-5 and TRBJ2-2; D is possibly TRBD2 (7 bases). The CDR3 covers 16 residues. V dropped 1 base and J dropped 7 bases, with 16 bases sitting between them. Germline V gene lookup returns CDR1 MNHEY and CDR2 SVGAGI.